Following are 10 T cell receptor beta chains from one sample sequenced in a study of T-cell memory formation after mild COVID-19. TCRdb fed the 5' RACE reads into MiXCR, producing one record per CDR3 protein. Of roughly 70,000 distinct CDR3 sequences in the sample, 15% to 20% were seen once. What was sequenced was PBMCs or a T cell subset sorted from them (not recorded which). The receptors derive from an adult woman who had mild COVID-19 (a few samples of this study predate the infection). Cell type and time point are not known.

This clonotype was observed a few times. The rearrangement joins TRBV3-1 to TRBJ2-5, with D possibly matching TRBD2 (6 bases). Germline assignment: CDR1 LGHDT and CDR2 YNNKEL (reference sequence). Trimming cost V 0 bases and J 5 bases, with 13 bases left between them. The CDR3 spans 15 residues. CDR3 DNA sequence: TGTGCCAGCAGCCAAGAAGGTCGGGAGTTGGAGACCCAGTACTTC. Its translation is CASSQEGRELETQYF.

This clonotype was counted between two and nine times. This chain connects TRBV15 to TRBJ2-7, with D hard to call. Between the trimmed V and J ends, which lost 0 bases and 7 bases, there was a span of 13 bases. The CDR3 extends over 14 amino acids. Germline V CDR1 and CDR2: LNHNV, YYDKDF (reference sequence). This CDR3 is CATSREAADLEQYF. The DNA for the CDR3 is TGTGCCACCAGCAGAGAGGCAGCCGACCTGGAGCAGTACTTC.

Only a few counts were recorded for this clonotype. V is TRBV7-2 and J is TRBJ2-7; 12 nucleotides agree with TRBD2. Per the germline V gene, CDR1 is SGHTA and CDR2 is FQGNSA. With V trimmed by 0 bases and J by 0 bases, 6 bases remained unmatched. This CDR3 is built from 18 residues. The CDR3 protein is CASSLALAGGPSSYEQYF. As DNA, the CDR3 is TGTGCCAGCAGCTTAGCGCTAGCGGGAGGGCCCAGCTCCTACGAGCAGTACTTC.

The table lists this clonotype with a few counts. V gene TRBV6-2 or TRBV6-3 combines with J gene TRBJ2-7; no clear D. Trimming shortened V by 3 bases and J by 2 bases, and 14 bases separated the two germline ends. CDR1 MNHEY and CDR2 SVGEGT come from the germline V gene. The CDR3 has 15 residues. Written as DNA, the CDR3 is TGTGCCAGCAGTTATGCCACCACGGGTGCCTACGAGCAGTACTTC. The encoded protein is CASSYATTGAYEQYF.

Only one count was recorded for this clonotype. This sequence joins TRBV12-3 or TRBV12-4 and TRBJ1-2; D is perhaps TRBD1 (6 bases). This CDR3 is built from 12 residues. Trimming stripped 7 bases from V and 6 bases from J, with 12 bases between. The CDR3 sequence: CASTDRGHGYTF. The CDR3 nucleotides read TGTGCCAGCACGGACAGAGGGCATGGCTACACCTTC.

The CDR3 reads CASSLTGLAGGNEQFF. The CDR3 nucleotides are TGTGCCAGCAGCTTAACGGGACTAGCGGGAGGCAATGAGCAGTTCTTC. The chain joins TRBV7-3 to TRBJ2-1; TRBD2 agrees at 15 bases. Germline V gives CDR1 SGHTA, CDR2 FQGTGA. The CDR3 is 16 amino acids. J gave up 6 bases and V 0 bases, and 0 bases lay outside the gene matches.

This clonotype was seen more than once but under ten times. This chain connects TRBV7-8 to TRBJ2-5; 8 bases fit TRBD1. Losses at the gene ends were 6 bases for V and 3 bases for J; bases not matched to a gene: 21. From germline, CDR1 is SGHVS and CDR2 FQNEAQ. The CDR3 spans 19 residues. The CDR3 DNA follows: TGTGCCAGCAGATTACGGGGACAGGTCCTCCTGTGGGGGGAAGAGACCCAGTACTTC. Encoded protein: CASRLRGQVLLWGEETQYF.

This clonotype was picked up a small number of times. The CDR3 nucleotides are TGTGCCAGCATACAGGGACCCTACGAGCAGTACTTC. Translation gives CASIQGPYEQYF. The chain is built from TRBV7-2 and TRBJ2-7; TRBD1 is a possible D gene (6 bases). The CDR3 spans 12 residues. V was clipped by 7 bases and J by 2 bases, with 9 bases between them. The V gene's germline CDR1 is SGHTA and CDR2 FQGNSA.

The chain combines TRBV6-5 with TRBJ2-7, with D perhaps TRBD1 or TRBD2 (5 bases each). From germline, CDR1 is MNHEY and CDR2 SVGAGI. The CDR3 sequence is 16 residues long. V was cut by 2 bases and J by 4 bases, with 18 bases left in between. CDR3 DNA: TGTGCCAGCAGTTACCCCTCCCGGGACGGCCTATACGAGCAGTACTTC. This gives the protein CASSYPSRDGLYEQYF.

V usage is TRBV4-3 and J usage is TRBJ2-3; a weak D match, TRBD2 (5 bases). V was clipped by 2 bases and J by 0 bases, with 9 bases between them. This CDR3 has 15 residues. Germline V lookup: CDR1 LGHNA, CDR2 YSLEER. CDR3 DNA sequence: TGCGCCAGCAGCCAAAACAGCGGAAGCACAGATACGCAGTATTTT. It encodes CASSQNSGSTDTQYF.